Given below is one T cell receptor (beta chain) in context. The antigen is not known. The data were obtained in a study of T cell repertoires in cytomegalovirus infection. Study overall: HLA-C-restricted CMV epitopes, recently identified, and well-studied HLA-B-restricted ones were used by the study. Public TCR beta signatures provided an indication of both CMV infection and a matching HLA type.

Findings and limits, study-wide: It was HLA-C-restricted CMV-specific TCR beta clonotypes that dominated the response ex vivo.

TCRdb itself ran the reads through MiXCR, one entry per CDR3 protein. This table holds 550,000 to 850,000 distinct CDR3 sequences, around a third found once. There are 16 residues in the CDR3. The V end was cut by 5 bases, the J end by 4 bases, with 19 bases between. Germline V CDR1 and CDR2: SGHTS, YDEGEE. The chain is built from TRBV5-8 and TRBJ2-1; D perhaps matches TRBD2 (6 bases). The TCR comes from a human donor in good health (CMV status not recorded). Some clones in this sample may be carry-over from other donors' samples. The sample was cultured PBMCs, taken from culture after CMV antigen stimulation. The CDR3 coding sequence is TGTGCCAGCAGGAAACCTGGGGAGACTAGGTACAATGAGCAGTTCTTC. Encoded protein: CASRKPGETRYNEQFF.